The 30 T cell receptor beta chains presented below share a single source sample, sequenced in a study of blood T cells in healthy people across ages. Alongside a J-beta primer mix, a sample-barcoded 5' primer served in a second PCR lasting about 7 to 11 cycles. TCRdb called the 5' RACE reads again in MiXCR, with one record for every CDR3 protein. The sample lists about 2 million distinct CDR3 sequences, about 50% occurring once. The specimen sequenced was blood. The source is a middle-aged woman in good health.

The CDR3 sequence: CASSQDPSGGRRTYNEQFF. DNA for the CDR3: TGCGCCAGCAGCCAAGATCCCAGCGGGGGGAGACGGACCTACAATGAGCAGTTCTTC. This chain links TRBV4-3 with TRBJ2-1, with 9 nucleotides matching TRBD2. V trimming: 0 bases; J trimming: 2 bases; junction bases outside the gene matches: 11. CDR1 and CDR2 (germline): LGHNA, YSLEER. The CDR3 spans 19 residues.

This clonotype was counted at least ten times. The J gene is TRBJ2-5, the V gene TRBV3-1, with D perhaps matching TRBD1 or TRBD2 (6 bases each). The CDR3 is 15 residues long. V was pared by 6 bases and J by 7 bases, with 21 bases between. The germline V gene has CDR1 LGHDT and CDR2 YNNKEL (reference sequence). The CDR3 region is CASRGGMGDSRTQYF. DNA for the CDR3: TGTGCCAGCAGGGGGGGCATGGGGGATTCTCGGACCCAGTACTTC.

The chain links TRBV7-9 to TRBJ2-5; D call uncertain. The CDR3 is made up of 14 amino acids. V gave up 2 bases and J gave up 2 bases, with 9 bases separating them. CDR1 is SEHNR, CDR2 FQNEAQ, per germline (reference sequence). The CDR3 reads CASSLFPDQETQYF. DNA for the CDR3: TGTGCCAGCAGCTTATTCCCGGATCAAGAGACCCAGTACTTC. The complete variable domain, with remaining parts taken from reference TRBV7-9 and TRBJ2-5, reads DTGVSQNPRHKITKRGQNVTFRCDPISEHNRLYWYRQTLGQGPEFLTYFQNEAQLEKSRLLSDRFSAERPKGSFSTLEIQRTEQGDSAMYLCASSLFPDQETQYFGPGTRLLVL.

The rearrangement uses TRBV5-1 and TRBJ2-1; maybe TRBD1 (6 bases). Trimming shortened V by 5 bases and J by 3 bases, and 15 bases separated the two germline ends. CDR1 and CDR2 from the germline V gene are SGHRS and YFSETQ. The CDR3 spans 15 residues. The CDR3 coding sequence is TGCGCCAGCAGTATGAGGGCAGGGGACTACAATGAGCAGTTCTTC. It is translated as CASSMRAGDYNEQFF.

The chain combines TRBV2 with TRBJ2-4; no clear D gene. Germline V gene sequence: CDR1 SNHLY, CDR2 FYNNEI. CDR3 length equals 14 residues. Trimming shortened V by 6 bases and J by 0 bases, and 9 bases separated the two germline ends. The CDR3 DNA is TGTGCCAGCAGGCGTGTACTAGCCAAAAACATTCAGTACTTC. Translating it yields CASRRVLAKNIQYF. Based on the CDR3 plus reference TRBV2 and TRBJ2-4, the full variable domain is EPEVTQTPSHQVTQMGQEVILRCVPISNHLYFYWYRQILGQKVEFLVSFYNNEISEKSEIFDDQFSVERPDGSNFTLKIRSTKLEDSAMYFCASRRVLAKNIQYFGAGTRLSVL.

This sequence joins TRBV7-9 and TRBJ1-4; possible D gene TRBD1, 5 bases. V was clipped by 5 bases and J by 7 bases, with 20 bases between them. CDR1 and CDR2 from the germline V gene are SEHNR and FQNEAQ (reference sequence). The CDR3 consists of 16 residues. CDR3 DNA: TGTGCCAGCAGCCCCGAGGGGACTCTACGAGGTGAAAAACTGTTTTTT. It specifies CASSPEGTLRGEKLFF.

This rearrangement joins TRBV7-9 to TRBJ2-1; possibly TRBD1 or TRBD2 for D (5 bases each). Germline-derived CDR1 and CDR2 are SEHNR and FQNEAQ (reference sequence). The length of the CDR3 is 16 residues. The V gene lost 1 base and the J gene lost 6 bases, with 16 bases spanning the gap. CDR3 DNA: TGTGCCAGCAGCTTAGGGGTCGGGGCAGGGATCAATGAGCAGTTCTTC. Translating it yields CASSLGVGAGINEQFF.

V and J are TRBV20-1 and TRBJ2-7; a possible D gene is TRBD2 (7 bases). Germline loops: CDR1 DFQATT, CDR2 SNEGSKA (reference sequence). This CDR3 contains 16 residues. V was trimmed by 4 bases and J by 0 bases, leaving 19 bases between them. CDR3 sequence reads: CSAIGGERRGSYEQYF. CDR3 DNA: TGCAGTGCTATAGGGGGGGAGCGGAGAGGCTCCTACGAGCAGTACTTC.

This clonotype has a handful of counts. The CDR3 here is CASSQDPRGHTDTQYF. In DNA form, the CDR3 reads TGCGCCAGCAGCCAAGATCCGAGAGGACACACAGATACGCAGTATTTT. The chain couples TRBV4-3 to TRBJ2-3; TRBD1 might be the D (5 bases). Germline V gives CDR1 LGHNA, CDR2 YSLEER. CDR3 length: 16 residues. Trimming took 0 bases from V and 2 from J, leaving 12 bases between them.

The chain couples TRBV28 to TRBJ2-1, with 9 bases identical to TRBD1. This CDR3 is 15 amino acids long. Germline V gene lookup returns CDR1 MDHEN and CDR2 SYDVKM. Trimming at V came to 8 bases and at J to 1 base, leaving 6 bases not matched to a gene. CDR3: CASLTGQGSYNEQFF. In DNA, the CDR3 is TGTGCCAGCCTTACCGGACAGGGGTCCTACAATGAGCAGTTCTTC.

The chain joins TRBV6-6 to TRBJ2-5; maybe TRBD2 (6 bases). Trimming pared 6 bases from V and 5 bases from J, leaving 16 bases between. Germline loops: CDR1 MNHNY, CDR2 SVGAGI (reference sequence). The CDR3 spans 14 residues. CDR3 in amino acids: CASRRPSGSETQYF. For the CDR3, the DNA is TGTGCCAGCAGGCGACCCTCCGGGAGCGAGACCCAGTACTTC.

This clonotype was counted a few times. CDR3 DNA sequence: TGTGCCAGCAGCCGCCAGACGACAGGGAACGATGGCTACACCTTC. This codes for CASSRQTTGNDGYTF. V usage is TRBV7-2 and J usage is TRBJ1-2; 7 bases map to TRBD1. The J segment lost 6 bases and the V segment lost 5 bases, leaving 12 bases of the junction unmatched. Germline CDR1 is SGHTA and CDR2 is FQGNSA. This CDR3 region has 15 residues.

Ten or more counts support this clonotype. The rearrangement links TRBV29-1 to TRBJ1-6; perhaps TRBD1 as D (5 bases). The V and J ends lost 4 bases and 8 bases respectively, with 12 bases between them. Germline CDR1 and CDR2: SQVTM and ANQGSEA. The CDR3 contains 13 residues. DNA for the CDR3: TGCAGCGTTGCGGAGACAGACCATTCACCCCTCCACTTT. Translation: CSVAETDHSPLHF.

The gene calls are TRBV20-1 and TRBJ2-3; D assignment may be TRBD1 or TRBD2 (5 bases each). Trimming shortened V by 3 bases and J by 0 bases, and 10 bases separated the two germline ends. This CDR3 is built from 14 residues. The germline V gene has CDR1 DFQATT and CDR2 SNEGSKA (reference sequence). CDR3 sequence (DNA): TGCAGTGCTAGCGTCGGGACCAGCACAGATACGCAGTATTTT. This gives the protein CSASVGTSTDTQYF.

The chain has TRBV7-6 and TRBJ2-5, with 15 bases matching TRBD2. V lost 5 bases and J lost 4; bases outside the gene matches: 11. The CDR3 is made up of 18 amino acids. Germline CDR1 SGHVS, CDR2 FNYEAQ. The CDR3 region is CASSHSGLAGGSTETQYF. The CDR3 DNA follows: TGTGCCAGCAGCCACTCCGGACTAGCGGGGGGGAGTACAGAGACCCAGTACTTC.

This clonotype was counted a few times. The chain uses TRBV6-1 and TRBJ1-2; 10 nucleotides agree with TRBD1. V trimming: 6 bases; J trimming: 7 bases; junction bases outside the gene matches: 11. This CDR3 is built from 15 residues. Germline lookup yields CDR1 MNHNS and CDR2 SASEGT. DNA for the CDR3: TGTGCCAGCAGCCGGGAGGGACAGGGGTCAGGTGGCTACACCTTC. This translates into CASSREGQGSGGYTF.

The V and J genes are TRBV9 and TRBJ2-7; possibly TRBD2 for D (7 bases). Trimming took 3 bases from V and 0 from J, leaving 10 bases between them. The CDR3 length is 14 residues. Germline V gene data show CDR1 as SGDLS and CDR2 as YYNGEE. The CDR3 loop is CASSGGGVSYEQYF. The CDR3 DNA sequence: TGTGCCAGCAGCGGAGGGGGGGTCTCCTACGAGCAGTACTTC.

This chain links TRBV11-1 with TRBJ2-7; D is perhaps TRBD1 (5 bases). The V end was cut by 2 bases, the J end by 3 bases, with 14 bases between. CDR1 and CDR2 from the germline V gene are SGHAT and FQDESV (reference sequence). This CDR3 spans 15 amino acids. The CDR3 protein is CASSLSVGQSYEQYF. The CDR3 DNA sequence: TGTGCCAGCAGCTTATCGGTGGGGCAGAGCTACGAGCAGTACTTC.

The CDR3 loop is CASSPGQGGLHGYTF. CDR3 bases: TGTGCCAGCAGCCCAGGACAGGGGGGCCTTCATGGCTACACCTTC. This chain links TRBV7-2 with TRBJ1-2; 10 bases map to TRBD1. Germline CDR1 reads SGHTA; CDR2 reads FQGNSA. The CDR3 sequence is 15 residues long. Losses at the gene ends were 5 bases for V and 6 bases for J; bases not matched to a gene: 9.

This clonotype was picked up a small number of times. This sequence joins TRBV6-5 and TRBJ1-4, with D tentatively TRBD1 (5 bases). With 2 bases removed from V and 8 bases from J, the gap between germline ends came to 12 bases. This CDR3 comprises 14 residues. Germline V gene sequence: CDR1 MNHEY, CDR2 SVGAGI. Here the CDR3 reads CASSYVQGGEKLFF. CDR3 bases: TGTGCCAGCAGTTACGTCCAGGGAGGAGAAAAACTGTTTTTT.

The V and J genes are TRBV20-1 and TRBJ1-5; TRBD1 might be the D (5 bases). V lost 2 bases and J 5 bases, leaving 13 bases between the germline ends. This CDR3 is 14 amino acids long. Germline CDR1 DFQATT, CDR2 SNEGSKA (reference sequence). Written as DNA, the CDR3 is TGCAGTGCTAGATCGACAGTTGGGGATCAGCCCCAGCATTTT. Its translation is CSARSTVGDQPQHF.

This chain links TRBV10-2 with TRBJ2-5; 8 positions match TRBD1. Near its end, the DNA agrees better with TRBJ2-7, so the J call may be wrong. The CDR3 spans 12 residues. Germline V CDR1 and CDR2: WSHSY, SAAADI. The CDR3 is CASEGQASEQYF. CDR3 in DNA: TGCGCCAGCGAGGGACAGGCTAGCGAGCAGTACTTC.

The chain combines TRBV27 with TRBJ2-6; the match to TRBD1 covers 7 bases. Trimming at V came to 5 bases and at J to 1 base, leaving 5 bases not matched to a gene. Per the germline V gene, CDR1 is MNHEY and CDR2 is SMNVEV (reference sequence). This CDR3 is 16 amino acids long. The CDR3 region is CASSRYRGSGANVLTF. The CDR3 nucleotides are TGTGCCAGCAGTAGATACAGGGGATCTGGGGCCAACGTCCTGACTTTC.

The rearrangement uses TRBV15 and TRBJ2-1; 7 bases map to TRBD2. J was trimmed by 8 bases and V by 0 bases; bases with no gene match: 13. Germline V CDR1 and CDR2: LNHNV, YYDKDF (reference sequence). CDR3 length: 17 residues. CDR3 sequence (DNA): TGTGCCACCAGCAGAGATTCAGGGACGGGGGGTCGGGATGAGCAGTTCTTC. Translating it yields CATSRDSGTGGRDEQFF.

This clonotype was seen only a few times. The V gene is TRBV7-2, the J gene TRBJ2-3, with unresolved D. V was pared by 0 bases and J by 1 base, with 11 bases between. This CDR3 contains 16 residues. Looked up from germline, CDR1 is SGHTA and CDR2 is FQGNSA. The CDR3 sequence: CASSLAQTSRTDTQYF. CDR3 DNA: TGTGCCAGCAGCTTAGCGCAGACAAGCCGCACAGATACGCAGTATTTT.

This clonotype was counted a single time. The junction departs from germline at one end; a sequencing error may be responsible. The chain employs TRBV7-9 and TRBJ2-5, with D perhaps assigned TRBD1 or TRBD2 (6 bases each). CDR1 and CDR2 from the germline V gene are SEHNR and FQNEAQ (reference sequence). The CDR3 has 15 amino acids. This CDR3 reads CASGFPSTGRETQYF. The CDR3 DNA reads TGTGCCAGCGGCTTTCCCTCTACAGGGAGGGAGACCCAGTACTTC.

The chain links TRBV5-1 to TRBJ2-4; 14 positions agree with TRBD2. With the DNA end fitting TRBJ2-7 better, the J assignment may be wrong. The CDR3 totals 17 residues. Germline V gives CDR1 SGHRS, CDR2 YFSETQ. The chain's CDR3 is CASSAGLAGALGYEQYF. The CDR3 bases are TGCGCCAGCAGCGCGGGACTAGCGGGGGCCCTTGGCTACGAGCAGTACTTC.

The chain links TRBV27 to TRBJ2-7, with D maybe TRBD2 (7 bases). CDR1 and CDR2 from the germline V gene are MNHEY and SMNVEV (reference sequence). CDR3 length: 16 residues. Between the trimmed V and J ends, which lost 6 bases and 7 bases, there was a span of 25 bases. The CDR3 bases are TGTGCCAGCAGCCCTGGCTGGGGAGGGGGGTCCGATGAGCAGTACTTC. This translates into CASSPGWGGGSDEQYF.

The genes are TRBV28 and TRBJ1-1; 8 nucleotides line up with TRBD1. The CDR3 runs to 15 residues. CDR1 is MDHEN, CDR2 SYDVKM, per germline. The V segment lost 5 bases and the J segment 7 bases; nucleotides outside the gene matches: 12. Here the CDR3 DNA reads TGTGCCAGCAGTCTGCCGACAGGGGCCAGGGTTGAAGCTTTCTTT. Its protein is CASSLPTGARVEAFF.

This clonotype was counted between two and nine times. This may be a read error, as it is one base from a much larger clone. The chain combines TRBV6-2 or TRBV6-3 with TRBJ2-7; D is possibly TRBD1 or TRBD2 (6 bases each). Germline loops: CDR1 MNHEY, CDR2 SVGEGT. This CDR3 comprises 13 residues. The germline V and J ends were trimmed by 4 bases and 7 bases, with 14 bases remaining between them. In nucleotides, the CDR3 is TGTGCCAGCAGTTCGGGGGACAACAATGAGCAGTACTTC. Translated, it gives CASSSGDNNEQYF.